What follows are 12 T cell receptor beta chains derived from one specimen sequenced in a study of Ad26.COV2.S vaccination and SARS-CoV-2 variants (TCRdb year 2021). The treatment or condition label corresponds to: around 19 received Ad26.COV2.S at low or high dose, single or two shots; about 5 received placebo; per-sample allocation not given. For vaccine and placebo recipients, the sequenced repertoires came from samples collected on day 63 after the first injection. Library prep was done by the immunoSEQ multiplex PCR assay. TCRdb limited this immuneACCESS table to in-frame rearrangements with V and J called. A share of clones is missing; checked studies link under half to unresolved V genes, and the rest is unexplained. The sample records about 350,000 clones, approximately 86% of which are singletons. The ten largest clones add up to around 11% of the sample. Sequences were derived from peripheral blood, sampled in a trial of Ad26.COV2.S vaccine versus placebo. The receptor source for this set is a person aged 18-65 years who received the Ad26.COV2.S COVID-19 vaccine or a placebo.

The chain is built from TRBV28 and TRBJ1-2, with a tentative D call TRBD1 (6 bases). Germline V CDR1 and CDR2: MDHEN, SYDVKM. V lost 2 bases, J lost 7 bases, and 17 bases lay in between. The CDR3 runs to 15 residues. In DNA form, the CDR3 reads TGTGCCAGCAGTTTACGCACCGGGACATATCTTGGCTACACCTTC. Its translation is CASSLRTGTYLGYTF.

DNA of the CDR3: TGTGCCACCCAACGCGGAGCACCCGACTACGAGCAGTACTTC. This translates into CATQRGAPDYEQYF. This chain links TRBV24-1 with TRBJ2-7; D ambiguous. This CDR3 spans 14 amino acids. The germline CDR1 and CDR2 sequences are KGHDR and SFDVKD. The V end was cut by 9 bases, the J end by 3 bases, with 17 bases between.

This clone has just one count. This chain links TRBV6-6 with TRBJ1-4; 9 bases align to TRBD1. Germline V gene data show CDR1 as MNHNY and CDR2 as SVGAGI (reference sequence). The CDR3 totals 15 residues. The ends lost 4 bases at V and 5 bases at J; junction bases unmatched: 5. CDR3 amino acids: CASSLTGGPNEKLFF. In DNA form, the CDR3 reads TGTGCCAGCAGTTTAACAGGGGGCCCCAATGAAAAACTGTTTTTT.

The chain has TRBV3-1 (or the pseudogene TRBV3-2) and TRBJ1-5; 7 positions agree with TRBD1. V lost 8 bases and J lost 9; bases outside the gene matches: 10. CDR1 LGHDT and CDR2 YNNKEL come from the germline V gene (reference sequence). CDR3 length: 13 amino acids. Here the CDR3 DNA reads TGTGCCAGCTCCCAGTCGGAGGGGGCGCCCCAGCATTTT. This gives the protein CASSQSEGAPQHF.

The table lists this clone with many counts. This chain uses TRBV6-4 with TRBJ2-2; D remains unclear. CDR3 length: 13 residues. The germline V gene has CDR1 MRHNA and CDR2 SNTAGT. V was trimmed by 2 bases and J by 3 bases, leaving 4 bases between them. The CDR3 spells CASSDRDTGELFF. The CDR3 bases are TGTGCCAGCAGTGACAGGGACACCGGGGAGCTGTTTTTT.

V and J are TRBV29-1 and TRBJ2-7, with 8 nucleotides matching TRBD1. V lost 4 bases, J lost 3 bases, and 5 bases stayed unmatched. The germline V gene has CDR1 SQVTM and CDR2 ANQGSEA. The CDR3 has 13 amino acids. The CDR3 here is CSVGGQGGYEQYF. The CDR3 DNA follows: TGCAGCGTTGGCGGACAGGGTGGCTACGAGCAGTACTTC.

This chain links TRBV28 with TRBJ1-1, with D perhaps TRBD1 (6 bases). Germline V CDR1 and CDR2: MDHEN, SYDVKM. V was trimmed by 7 bases and J by 8 bases, leaving 14 bases between them. This CDR3 has 12 amino acids. The CDR3, as DNA: TGTGCCAGCATGAGAGGGGGGTACGAAGCTTTCTTT. This sequence encodes CASMRGGYEAFF.

This clone was observed a single time. The V call is TRBV3-1 (or the pseudogene TRBV3-2), the J call TRBJ2-1, with TRBD2 matching over 14 bases. V lost 4 bases and J lost 7; bases outside the gene matches: 3. The CDR3 length is 15 residues. Germline CDR1 LGHDT, CDR2 YNNKEL (reference sequence). CDR3 residues: CASSPGTSGSNEQFF. The CDR3 coding sequence is TGTGCCAGCAGCCCCGGGACTAGCGGGAGTAATGAGCAGTTCTTC.

This chain uses TRBV3-1 (or the pseudogene TRBV3-2) with TRBJ1-2; weak D call: TRBD1 (5 bases). The CDR3 contains 12 residues. Trimming took 1 base from V and 9 from J, leaving 9 bases between them. The germline gives CDR1 LGHDT, CDR2 YNNKEL (reference sequence). CDR3 region: CASSQAQGRYTF. In DNA, the CDR3 is TGTGCCAGCAGCCAAGCCCAGGGCCGCTACACCTTC.

This clone came up a few times. The rearrangement links TRBV9 to TRBJ2-1, with TRBD2 matching over 7 bases. CDR1 and CDR2 (germline): SGDLS, YYNGEE. V shed 3 bases and J 4 bases; nucleotides not matched to a gene: 7. The CDR3 sequence is 15 residues long. This chain's CDR3 is CASSAGLGVYNEQFF. The CDR3 DNA follows: TGTGCCAGCAGCGCTGGACTAGGCGTTTACAATGAGCAGTTCTTC.

CDR3 amino acids: CAWSVLGPRTIYF. The CDR3 region has the DNA TGTGCCTGGAGTGTACTTGGTCCCCGCACCATATATTTT. The rearrangement links TRBV30 to TRBJ1-3, with D uncertain. The germline V gene has CDR1 GTSNPN and CDR2 SVGIG (reference sequence). The CDR3 has 13 amino acids. The ends were cut back, 0 bases at V and 9 bases at J, with 12 bases in the middle.

The rearrangement uses TRBV7-2 and TRBJ2-7; the D is unclear. Germline V gives CDR1 SGHTA, CDR2 FQGNSA. V lost 0 bases to trimming and J lost 3 bases, with 12 bases between them. The CDR3 spans 15 residues. The CDR3 loop is CASSLAIMSLYEQYF. In DNA, the CDR3 is TGTGCCAGCAGCTTAGCCATCATGAGCCTCTACGAGCAGTACTTC.